This TCR beta chain was identified during a study of beta chain features in type 1 diabetes. About the research overall: Age, gender and cell yields were alike across patients and healthy donors.

The CDR3 sequence is 15 residues long. CDR1 SNHLY and CDR2 FYNNEI come from the germline V gene. With V trimmed by 8 bases and J by 6 bases, 8 bases remained unmatched. Expressed TCRB transcripts were sequenced, since all the RNA that had been isolated was reverse transcribed. Libraries were prepared by immunoSEQ multiplex PCR; TCRdb keeps only in-frame clonotypes and omits some of them. Among about 360,000 clones listed, around an eighth were seen once. Findings and limits, study-wide: Cells that show high TCR expression could be over-represented by cDNA sequencing. For Type 1 diabetes patients, all four CD4+ subsets carried TCRB CDR3s that were moderately but significantly shorter.

Staining for CD45RO/CCR7/CD25/CD127/CD95/CD27 allowed sorting of CD4+ naive, central memory, regulatory and stem cell-like memory cells. A remark on this clone: Its antigen is not identified.

The rearrangement uses TRBV2 and TRBJ2-3, with TRBD2 matching over 13 bases. The clonotype originates from a man younger than 35 in good health. Sequenced: naive CD4+ T cells from blood. The CDR3 nucleotides are TGTGCCAGCGGTCGGACTAGCGGGGGTCTGGATACGCAGTATTTT. This translates into CASGRTSGGLDTQYF.